This entry concerns a single T cell receptor beta chain. Its recognized antigen is unknown. The record has no base qualities; no much larger clone is one base away. Libraries were made using the immunoSEQ multiplex PCR assay. A mixture of 60 forward primers for TCR Vbeta segments and 13 reverse primers for TCR Jbeta segments was used in the multiplex PCR. Amplification of the CDR3 region of rearranged TCR beta genes was performed with a multiplex PCR assay on genomic DNA. The amplified TCR beta libraries were sequenced on the Illumina HiSeq System as 87-base-pair reads. As for the original processing: Across the 640 or so repertoires, a later analysis counted tens of millions of unique TCR beta chains, 9.5 million to 12 million of which were shared by at least two donors. A nearest-neighbor algorithm error-corrected the raw reads and collapsed the reads into unique sequences, merging closely related sequences to remove PCR and sequencing errors. To assign V, D and J gene segments, CDR3 sequences were aligned to IMGT reference sequences. Each retained sequence needed at least a six-nucleotide match to both a V gene segment and a J gene segment. A rearrangement was called productive if the CDR3 had no stop codons and remained in frame with V and J, and every other rearrangement was called non-productive. CDR3 was defined according to IMGT convention as the region running from the second conserved V-encoded cysteine to the conserved J-encoded phenylalanine. Sequences without an unambiguous match to a single V gene segment were excluded from the earlier analysis of 450 to 750 of the donors. An earlier analysis of about 590 of the donors classified V segments as functional when productive rearrangements were above 56.7% and as segregating when the standard deviation between donors was above 5%. A statistical classification framework was developed to diagnose cytomegalovirus status using the catalog of TCR beta chain sequences. A later analysis assigned V and J genes by comparing TCR nucleotide sequences with IMGT/GENE-DB human TR gene sequences. A later analysis assigned CDR3 sequences and most-parsimonious VDJ recombination scenarios with the TCRdist pipeline. In a later analysis, each TCR beta chain was defined by its CDR3 amino acid sequence together with its V-gene family, and reads lacking a unique V-gene family were excluded. In a later analysis, 500 to 650 highly shared, low-generation-probability nucleotide sequences were removed to address suspected cross-contamination and a sequencing artifact. In a later analysis, a clonal expansion index for each public chain was calculated from normalized within-repertoire ranks of inferred template counts. In a later analysis, generation probabilities were computed using a VDJ recombination model fitted to out-of-frame rearrangements, and the results were checked against IGoR. In a later analysis, hypergeometric tests were used to score TCR-TCR, TCR-HLA and TCR-CMV co-occurrence, with a repertoire-size bias correction applied to TCR pairs. False discovery rates were estimated in a later analysis by permuting HLA or CMV assignments 20 times. In a later analysis, co-occurring TCRs were grouped using DBSCAN, and TCRdist sequence similarity was added for clustering within HLA-allele-positive subsets. For co-occurrence clustering, repertoires with fewer than 30,000 or more than 120,000 public chains were excluded, along with roughly five repertoires with anomalous nucleotide sharing. The source is immuneACCESS, and TCRdb retained only in-frame sequences with V and J called. Part of the clones is not carried over; for the studies checked, unresolved V genes explain less than half of this, and the remainder is unexplained. For V, J and clone size, that table is used; D and trimming come from the DNA. The sample table holds over 150,000 clones, of which 65% to 80% were seen once. Over 2.5% of the sample comes from the top ten.

This sample stems from a study of cytomegalovirus exposure and HLA in healthy donors (dated by TCRdb to about 2017). In the study overall: According to an earlier analysis of a few hundred of the donors, roughly 180 million T cells yielded 100 million or so unique TCR beta sequences and 250 to 350 Gb of sequence data. Typing coverage differed by locus: A, B, C, DRB1 and DQB1 were typed in roughly 620-630 donors, DQA1 in about 500, DPA1 in nearly 610, and DPB1 in approximately 450. Alongside the repertoire data, information on donor age, sex, ethnicity and CMV serostatus was compiled. The later analysis used no new phenotypic data to find candidate immune exposures, relying instead on TCR beta sequences and their occurrence across donors. A later genetic analysis used genome-wide SNP genotypes for 398 of the 666 donors, treating that subset as a discovery cohort. Among roughly 370 genotyped donors of the cohort, an average of approximately 240,000 unique TCR beta nucleotide sequences were sequenced per donor, approximately 20% of them non-productive. To predict cytomegalovirus infection status, the study combined high-throughput TCR immunosequencing, statistical association of individual TCRs with disease status, and machine learning. An earlier analysis of roughly 600 of the donors used high-throughput TCR beta sequencing to judge whether each TCR beta V gene segment behaved as functional or pseudogenic. The study profiled the T cell repertoires of under 700 subjects by immunosequencing and related them to cytomegalovirus serostatus. A separate validation cohort of roughly 130 different subjects was used in addition to the roughly 670-subject first cohort. HLA typing covered class I and class II loci at four-digit resolution. Every repertoire in the discovery cohort had been generated on one and the same sequencing platform. Of the roughly 410 genotyped donors, less than 85% were placed in the genetic ancestry cluster associated with self-reported Caucasian donors. About 280 gigabases of sequencing data and roughly 80 million unique TCR sequences made up an early release that covered under 750 HLA-typed donors. Five DR-DQ haplotypes were handled as single units for association and clustering because linkage in the cohort was strong. The study aimed to test whether cataloging public T cell receptors could reveal signatures of past pathogen exposure. In a later analysis, previously published TCR beta repertoires from fewer than 750 donors were re-analyzed and high-resolution HLA genotyping was added so that TCR occurrence patterns could be studied. What the work shows at the level of the full study, not this receptor alone: When HLA alleles, especially DR and DQ, strongly co-occurred, TCR associations were difficult to assign to individual alleles. Across donors, most TCR sequences were observed very rarely, whereas some public TCRs were present in many individuals. Because the 87-base-pair reads could not distinguish some IMGT-functional V segments, including TRBV6-2 and TRBV6-3, those segments were excluded. A later analysis found that TCR association rates varied across HLA loci, with DRB1 alleles showing the most associated TCRs and HLA-C alleles the fewest. Cytomegalovirus status was reported to be diagnosed by the classifier with high specificity and sensitivity in both the original and validation cohorts. In a later genetic analysis, a missense DCLRE1C variant was associated with V-gene and J-gene trimming of TCR beta chains, and the association was replicated in an independent cohort. Because HLA typing was unavailable for some donors at each locus, only the typed subset was used in association tests. Linkage disequilibrium might explain the correlated functional status among segregating V segments, but an unknown experimental factor could not be excluded. Because counts were too low, more than 15 rarely observed V segments, including chromosome 9 orphons, were left out of the earlier analysis of 500 to 650 of the donors. A total of 150 to 200 TCR beta chains were listed by the study as associated with cytomegalovirus. The authors suggested that the approach could potentially be extended to other disease states and immunological phenotypes. In a later analysis, HLA-associated TCR beta chains were found to be more clonally expanded and to have lower generation probabilities than equally common non-associated chains. Sequencing depth was assumed to be roughly uniform across donors in the presence/absence analyses, though that assumption may not hold. Broadly in line with IMGT annotations, most TCR beta V segments showed up in productive rearrangements about 90% or about 30% of the time in an earlier analysis of about 500 of the donors. Only TCR beta chains were sequenced in this cohort, and the absence of alpha or paired-chain data limited detectable features. Three of the identified cytomegalovirus-associated TCR beta chains were confirmed in vitro to be specific for cytomegalovirus antigens. A later analysis found that most CMV-associated TCR beta chains appeared HLA-restricted, with HLA associations seemingly driven largely by CMV exposure. A further reported finding was that TCR beta sequences accurately predicted the HLA-A and HLA-B alleles for most subjects in the first cohort. A later analysis reported that several top co-occurrence clusters appeared linked to parvovirus B19, influenza, CMV and Epstein-Barr virus. A cluster of highly shared sequence variants was judged likely to represent a technical artifact of the sequencing pipeline. Compared with the 666-donor mean, donors in an Asian-associated ancestry cluster had fewer N-insertions in productive TCRs, according to a later genetic analysis. A later analysis associated 15,000 or so TCR beta sequences with specific HLA alleles at a false discovery rate of 0.05. Immune exposure information for the cohort was limited to CMV serostatus.

Germline trimming amounts to 10 bases on V and 11 bases on J, with 16 as the count of junction bases outside the gene matches. Via the germline V gene (reference sequence), CDR1 is MNHNY and CDR2 SVGAGI. The CDR3 measures 13 amino acids from cysteine to phenylalanine. Just the 39-base CDR3 DNA is kept, in frame starting at base 1. The cohort was made up of approximately 670 healthy bone marrow donors. At the time of sampling, every cohort member was nominally healthy, though immune exposures that went unrecorded were likely present. The donor was CMV seropositive and was included in the group of 290 or so seropositive cohort members. A peripheral blood sample was provided by each donor, and peripheral blood mononuclear cells were used for TCR beta sequencing. Genomic DNA extraction from the blood cell samples was performed with the Qiagen DNeasy Blood Extraction Kit.

Recombination connected TRBV6-6 to TRBJ2-5, with TRBD2 identical over 7 junction bases. This clonotype was sampled from a woman aged 45-65 years in good health and CMV-seropositive. The source material was PBMCs. The CDR3 region: CAIKPAGWEEQYF. The nucleotides are TGTGCCATCAAACCAGCGGGATGGGAAGAGCAGTACTTC.